These 8 T cell receptor beta chains were sequenced from one sample in a study of T cell repertoires in cytomegalovirus infection. TCRdb re-called the reads with MiXCR, one entry per CDR3 protein. The top ten hold about 17% of the sample, which has 150,000 to 200,000 distinct CDR3 sequences, roughly 17% seen once. Source material: CD8+ T cells from PBMCs. The receptors come from a human donor in good health (CMV status not recorded). Some clones in this sample may be carry-over from other donors' samples.

This sequence joins TRBV28 and TRBJ2-7; tentatively, D is TRBD2 (5 bases). The V gene lost 5 bases and the J gene lost 3 bases, with 11 bases spanning the gap. The germline V gene has CDR1 MDHEN and CDR2 SYDVKM. The CDR3 has 13 residues. CDR3 DNA: TGTGCCAGCAGTCCCGAGGGCCTCTACGAGCAGTACTTC. Encoded protein: CASSPEGLYEQYF.

This rearrangement joins TRBV7-8 to TRBJ2-7; 9 nucleotides agree with TRBD1. CDR3 length: 16 amino acids. The V gene end was trimmed by 5 bases and the J gene end by 0 bases; junction bases not matched to a gene: 8. The germline V gene has CDR1 SGHVS and CDR2 FQNEAQ. CDR3 DNA: TGTGCCAGCAGCACCCCGACAGGGGGAAGCTCCTACGAGCAGTACTTC. The encoded protein is CASSTPTGGSSYEQYF.

This clonotype was counted only a few times. This chain joins TRBV28 and TRBJ1-5, with a weak D call TRBD1 (6 bases). Deletions cut 3 bases from V and 4 bases from J, with 10 bases between. CDR3 length: 14 residues. The germline CDR1 and CDR2 sequences are MDHEN and SYDVKM. CDR3 region: CASSFRRGNQPQHF. In DNA form, the CDR3 reads TGTGCCAGCAGTTTCCGAAGGGGGAATCAGCCCCAGCATTTT.

The gene calls are TRBV7-9 and TRBJ2-6, with a possible D match to TRBD2 (6 bases). The CDR3 contains 17 residues. V was pared by 5 bases and J by 2 bases, with 16 bases between. CDR1 and CDR2 (germline): SEHNR, FQNEAQ (reference sequence). This CDR3 reads CASSTWGGGPGANVLTF. For the CDR3, the DNA is TGTGCCAGCAGCACTTGGGGAGGAGGCCCTGGGGCCAACGTCCTGACTTTC.

In its sample, this clonotype was seen a few times. The chain couples TRBV7-8 to TRBJ2-1; TRBD2 matches at 8 bases. CDR3 size: 15 residues. Germline CDR1 SGHVS, CDR2 FQNEAQ. V shed 2 bases and J 7 bases; nucleotides not matched to a gene: 7. CDR3 loop: CASSLKRGSSNEQFF. The CDR3 region has the DNA TGTGCCAGCAGCTTAAAGCGGGGGAGTTCGAATGAGCAGTTCTTC.

The chain is built from TRBV4-3 and TRBJ2-2, with D hard to call. The CDR3 contains 17 residues. Trimming stripped 0 bases from V and 3 bases from J, with 14 bases between. Germline CDR1 LGHNA, CDR2 YSLEER. The CDR3 loop reads CASSQEKEAPHTGELFF. In DNA, the CDR3 is TGCGCCAGCAGCCAAGAGAAAGAGGCGCCCCACACCGGGGAGCTGTTTTTT.

This clonotype showed up just a few times. The rearrangement uses TRBV6-2 or TRBV6-3 and TRBJ2-7; TRBD2 aligns across 10 bases. Germline V CDR1 and CDR2: MNHEY, SVGEGT. V shed 5 bases, J shed 5 bases, and the junction held 9 bases outside the gene matches. The CDR3 has 15 amino acids. The CDR3 DNA is TGTGCCAGCAGTGCCCGACTAGCGGGTTCCAACGAGCAGTACTTC. It is translated as CASSARLAGSNEQYF.

This clonotype was observed a few times. The chain is built from TRBV13 and TRBJ2-1; 7 nucleotides align to TRBD2. J lost 5 bases, V lost 8 bases, and 9 bases had no gene match. The CDR3 is 14 residues long. Germline loops: CDR1 PRHDT, CDR2 FYEKMQ (reference sequence). The CDR3 sequence is CASGPGGPHNEQFF. CDR3 coding DNA: TGTGCCAGCGGCCCGGGGGGACCCCACAATGAGCAGTTCTTC.